These 4 T cell receptor beta chains were sequenced from one sample in a study of shared clonotypes between healthy human individuals. The method was immunoSEQ multiplex PCR; TCRdb's version includes in-frame clones alone and lacks a portion of them. The table includes 100,000 to 120,000 clones, 55% to 70% detected once. Specimen: memory CD8+ T cells sorted from blood. Stated subset: CD45RO+ cells pooled with CCR7-negative TemRA cells. The receptors derive from a woman under 40 in good health.

This clone was picked up many times. CDR3 loop: CASSHESGRGGDEQYF. In DNA, the CDR3 is TGTGCCAGCAGCCACGAAAGCGGGAGAGGGGGTGACGAGCAGTACTTC. V and J are TRBV7-9 and TRBJ2-7, with 8 bases aligning to TRBD2. Germline values: CDR1 SEHNR, CDR2 FQNEAQ (reference sequence). There are 16 residues in the CDR3. Unmatched junction bases numbered 14, after V lost 5 bases and J lost 5 bases.

This chain joins TRBV7-9 and TRBJ1-1; TRBD1 is a possible D gene (6 bases). Germline V lookup: CDR1 SEHNR, CDR2 FQNEAQ (reference sequence). The CDR3 contains 15 residues. V gave up 4 bases and J gave up 5 bases, with 17 bases separating them. The CDR3 sequence is CASSSGKGGQTEAFF. As DNA, the CDR3 is TGTGCCAGCAGCTCCGGGAAGGGGGGTCAGACTGAAGCTTTCTTT.

The J gene is TRBJ2-5, the V gene TRBV27; D remains unclear. The end of the DNA aligns better with TRBJ2-7, so the J call may be wrong. In germline, CDR1 is MNHEY, CDR2 SMNVEV (reference sequence). The CDR3 sequence is 13 residues long. CDR3 in amino acids: CASSLIREDEQYF. CDR3 nucleotide sequence: TGTGCCAGCAGTTTAATTAGGGAAGACGAGCAGTACTTC.

The chain couples TRBV7-9 to TRBJ2-1; a possible D gene is TRBD2 (5 bases). This CDR3 region has 13 residues. V dropped 1 base and J dropped 8 bases, with 9 bases sitting between them. Germline V lookup: CDR1 SEHNR, CDR2 FQNEAQ (reference sequence). Here the CDR3 reads CASSLELGYEQFF. In DNA form, the CDR3 reads TGTGCCAGCAGCTTAGAACTAGGATATGAGCAGTTCTTC.